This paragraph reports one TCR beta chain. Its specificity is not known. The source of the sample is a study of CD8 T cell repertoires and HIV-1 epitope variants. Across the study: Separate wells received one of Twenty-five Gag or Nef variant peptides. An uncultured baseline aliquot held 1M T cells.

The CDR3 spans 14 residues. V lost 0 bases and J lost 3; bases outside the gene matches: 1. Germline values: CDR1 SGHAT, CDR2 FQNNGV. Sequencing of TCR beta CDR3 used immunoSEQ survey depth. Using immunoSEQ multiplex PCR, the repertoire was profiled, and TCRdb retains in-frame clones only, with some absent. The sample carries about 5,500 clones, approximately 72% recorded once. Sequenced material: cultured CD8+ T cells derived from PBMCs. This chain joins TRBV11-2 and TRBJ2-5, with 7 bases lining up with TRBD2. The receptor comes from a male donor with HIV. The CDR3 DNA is TGTGCCAGCAGCTTAGAGGGGAGGGAAGAGACCCAGTACTTC. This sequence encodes CASSLEGREETQYF.